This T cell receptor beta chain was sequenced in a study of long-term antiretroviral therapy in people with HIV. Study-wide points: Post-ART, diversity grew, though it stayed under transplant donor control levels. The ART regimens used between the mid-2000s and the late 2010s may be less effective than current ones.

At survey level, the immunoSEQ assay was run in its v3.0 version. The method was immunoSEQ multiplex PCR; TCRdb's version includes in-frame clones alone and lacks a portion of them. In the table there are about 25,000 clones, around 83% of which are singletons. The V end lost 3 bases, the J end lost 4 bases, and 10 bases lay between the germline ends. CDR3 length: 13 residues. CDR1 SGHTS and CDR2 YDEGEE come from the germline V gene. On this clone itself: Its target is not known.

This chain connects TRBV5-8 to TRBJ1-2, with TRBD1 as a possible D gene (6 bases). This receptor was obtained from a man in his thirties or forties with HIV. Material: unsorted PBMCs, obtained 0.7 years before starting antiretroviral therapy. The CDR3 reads CASSYGQSYGYTF. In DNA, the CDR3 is TGTGCCAGCAGCTACGGACAGAGCTATGGCTACACCTTC.